A selection of T cell receptor beta chains follows, all from one sample in a study of blood T cell repertoires in COVID-19. Measured with immunoSEQ multiplex PCR; TCRdb has only the in-frame clones, and not every one. The sample holds over 120,000 clones, approximately 90% seen once. Specimen: peripheral blood. The receptors shown here come from a woman between 45 and 60 years old with acute or convalescent COVID-19. Both conserved end residues are part of each CDR3. The D gene is left open where the match is weak. Clone size is stated in some rows and not others, as once, few, many or a class when expanded.

cdr3_aa,cdr3_nt,cdr3_length,v_call,d_call,j_call,clone_size
CASSLAAGGLVEQFF,TGTGCCAGCAGCTTAGCAGCGGGAGGGCTGGTTGAGCAGTTCTTC,15,TRBV7-8,TRBD2,TRBJ2-1,NA
CATSYEYEQYF,TGTGCCACCAGTTACGAGTACGAGCAGTACTTC,11,TRBV24-1,NA,TRBJ2-7,NA
CASSLYLNTEAFF,TGTGCCAGCAGCCTCTACCTCAACACTGAAGCTTTCTTT,13,TRBV13,NA,TRBJ1-1,NA
CASSYSRQGAYIQYF,TGTGCCAGCAGTTACTCGCGGCAGGGGGCGTACATTCAGTACTTC,15,TRBV6-2/TRBV6-3,TRBD1,TRBJ2-4,NA
CASSPGTSGANVLTF,TGCGCCAGCAGCCCTGGGACATCAGGGGCCAACGTCCTGACTTTC,15,TRBV5-1,NA,TRBJ2-6,NA
CASSTTRGGTGELFF,TGTGCCAGCAGCACTACGAGGGGAGGGACCGGGGAGCTGTTTTTT,15,TRBV11-3,TRBD2,TRBJ2-2,few
CASSSPAGAAGELFF,TGCGCCAGCAGCTCCCCCGCGGGGGCCGCCGGGGAGCTGTTTTTT,15,TRBV5-1,NA,TRBJ2-2,NA
CASSDLPGQLISGANVLTF,TGTGCCAGCAGTGACCTACCGGGACAGCTCATCTCTGGGGCCAACGTCCTGACTTTC,19,TRBV6-1,TRBD1,TRBJ2-6,NA
CASSTSGLAGSEQYF,TGTGCCAGCAGCACCTCTGGACTAGCGGGGAGTGAGCAGTACTTC,15,TRBV11-3,TRBD2,TRBJ2-7,NA
CASSLQVGGRNEQYF,TGTGCCAGCAGCTTACAGGTGGGAGGGAGGAACGAGCAGTACTTC,15,TRBV7-3,TRBD2,TRBJ2-7,NA
CSVGRGEGQPQHF,TGCAGCGTGGGTCGGGGGGAGGGTCAGCCCCAGCATTTT,13,TRBV29-1,NA,TRBJ1-5,few
CASSRISPGATGDEQYF,TGCGCCAGCAGCCGGATATCCCCAGGGGCAACTGGAGACGAGCAGTACTTC,17,TRBV5-1,NA,TRBJ2-7,NA
CASQASGGHNEQFF,TGTGCCAGCCAGGCTAGCGGGGGGCACAATGAGCAGTTCTTC,14,TRBV11-3,TRBD2,TRBJ2-1,NA
CASSEALRGTGARYTEAFF,TGTGCCAGCAGCGAAGCATTACGCGGGACAGGGGCGCGCTACACTGAAGCTTTCTTT,19,TRBV6-1,TRBD1,TRBJ1-1,NA
CAWSPSLQGASGNTIYF,TGTGCCTGGAGTCCGTCTCTACAGGGGGCCTCTGGAAACACCATATATTTT,17,TRBV30,TRBD1,TRBJ1-3,NA
CASSPRTSATYNEQFF,TGTGCCAGCAGCCCGCGGACTAGCGCCACCTACAATGAGCAGTTCTTC,16,TRBV3-1/TRBV3-2,TRBD2,TRBJ2-1,NA
CASSLNPRTGMNEKLFF,TGTGCCAGCAGCTTGAACCCTCGGACAGGGATGAATGAAAAACTGTTTTTT,17,TRBV7-3,TRBD1,TRBJ1-4,NA
CASSQRPGQVNQETQYF,TGTGCCAGCAGCCAAAGACCGGGACAGGTAAACCAAGAGACCCAGTACTTC,17,TRBV4-2,TRBD1,TRBJ2-5,NA
CASSSRGLGYNEQFF,TGTGCCAGCAGCTCTCGGGGATTGGGCTACAATGAGCAGTTCTTC,15,TRBV9,NA,TRBJ2-1,NA
CASTPIERTAINGYTF,TGTGCCAGTACCCCGATCGAAAGGACAGCGATCAATGGCTACACCTTC,16,TRBV19,NA,TRBJ1-2,NA
CASSLRPSGTYNEQFF,TGTGCCAGCAGCTTACGGCCTAGCGGGACCTACAATGAGCAGTTCTTC,16,TRBV7-3,TRBD2,TRBJ2-1,NA
CASSQVWSADTQYF,TGCGCCAGCAGCCAAGTTTGGTCGGCAGATACGCAGTATTTT,14,TRBV4-1,NA,TRBJ2-3,NA
CASSLGGQANYGYTF,TGTGCCAGCAGCTTAGGGGGACAGGCGAACTATGGCTACACCTTC,15,TRBV11-3,TRBD1,TRBJ1-2,NA
CASRWTGGTEAFF,TGTGCCAGCAGATGGACAGGGGGTACTGAAGCTTTCTTT,13,TRBV27,TRBD1,TRBJ1-1,NA
CASSLTTSGGTDTQYF,TGTGCCAGCAGTCTCACGACTAGCGGGGGGACGGATACGCAGTATTTT,16,TRBV28,TRBD2,TRBJ2-3,NA
CASSYSTQNYGYTF,TGTGCCAGCAGTTACTCGACACAAAACTATGGCTACACCTTC,14,TRBV6-5,NA,TRBJ1-2,NA
CASSQALIGTHTGELFF,TGTGCCAGCAGCCAAGCTTTAATCGGGACTCACACCGGGGAGCTGTTTTTT,17,TRBV3-1/TRBV3-2,NA,TRBJ2-2,NA
CASSLDRAMNTEAFF,TGTGCCAGCAGCTTAGACAGGGCAATGAACACTGAAGCTTTCTTT,15,TRBV7-3,TRBD1,TRBJ1-1,NA
CASSQDRGLEKLFF,TGCGCCAGCAGCCAAGACAGGGGCCTAGAAAAACTGTTTTTT,14,TRBV4-1,NA,TRBJ1-4,few